This T cell receptor (beta chain) derives from a study of shared clonotypes between healthy human individuals. Study-wide findings and caveats: Sharing of clonotypes among donors was expected to vary with sequencing depth. Compared with clonotypes that all four donors shared, non-shared clonotypes had lower generation probabilities. Sharing across four donors was highest in naive CD4 (around 5%) and lowest in memory CD8 (about 0.4%).

Genomic DNA from each subset was divided evenly over several immunoSEQ plates. Assay used: immunoSEQ multiplex PCR; TCRdb lists only in-frame clones, some missing. The table records roughly 1,000,000 clones, 78% of them present only once. V was shortened by 2 bases and J by 0 bases, with 13 bases between the two germline ends. The CDR3 covers 16 residues. Germline lookup yields CDR1 SGHAT and CDR2 FQNNGV. Note on this clone: Its antigen is currently unknown.

The origin of this receptor is a man aged 18 to 35 in good health. Some clones in this sample may be carry-over from other donors' samples. The V and J genes are TRBV11-2 and TRBJ2-5; TRBD2 is a possible D gene (7 bases). Sequenced material: memory CD4+ T cells from PBMCs. Documented subset: CD45RA-negative fraction. The CDR3 loop reads CASSLRGATNQETQYF. Here the CDR3 DNA reads TGTGCCAGCAGCTTACGGGGGGCCACGAACCAAGAGACCCAGTACTTC.